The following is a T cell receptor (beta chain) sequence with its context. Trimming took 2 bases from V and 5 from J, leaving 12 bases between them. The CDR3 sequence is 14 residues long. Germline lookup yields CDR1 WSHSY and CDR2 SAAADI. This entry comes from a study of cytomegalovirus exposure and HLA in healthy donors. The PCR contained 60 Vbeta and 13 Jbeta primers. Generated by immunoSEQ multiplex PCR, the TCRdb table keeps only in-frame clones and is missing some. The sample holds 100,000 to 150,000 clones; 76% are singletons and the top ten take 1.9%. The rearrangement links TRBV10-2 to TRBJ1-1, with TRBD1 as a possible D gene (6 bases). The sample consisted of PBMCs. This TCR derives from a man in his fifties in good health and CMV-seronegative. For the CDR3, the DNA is TGCGCCAGCAGTGAGCAGGGAGGGGGGACTGAAGCTTTCTTT. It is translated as CASSEQGGGTEAFF.